The 21 T cell receptor beta chains below come from one sample, sequenced in a study of blood T cell repertoires in COVID-19. Libraries were prepared by immunoSEQ multiplex PCR; TCRdb keeps only in-frame clonotypes and omits some of them. The table shows some 300,000 clones, with just under 90% occurring only once. Sequencing was carried out using peripheral blood. These TCRs come from a woman aged 25 to 39 with COVID-19, enrolled during active disease.

The chain uses TRBV4-1 and TRBJ2-5; 8 bases are shared with TRBD2. This CDR3 spans 15 amino acids. Germline lookup yields CDR1 MGHRA and CDR2 YSYEKL. Trimming cost V 0 bases and J 5 bases; bases outside gene matches: 5. The CDR3 DNA sequence: TGCGCCAGCAGCCAAGATTGGGGACTAGAGGAGACCCAGTACTTC. Translation: CASSQDWGLEETQYF.

In this sample, this clone turned up once. This rearrangement joins TRBV10-2 to TRBJ1-1; possible D gene TRBD1, 6 bases. The CDR3 loop spans 12 amino acids. In germline, CDR1 is WSHSY, CDR2 SAAADI. V gave up 7 bases and J gave up 5 bases, with 11 bases separating them. The CDR3 region is CASTSTGTEAFF. The CDR3 region has the DNA TGCGCCAGCACCTCAACAGGGACTGAAGCTTTCTTT.

This clone was observed a handful of times. The J gene is TRBJ2-5, the V gene TRBV28, with 10 positions matching TRBD1. Trimming cost V 6 bases and J 5 bases; bases outside gene matches: 12. The CDR3 totals 16 residues. Looked up from germline, CDR1 is MDHEN and CDR2 is SYDVKM. CDR3 nucleotides: TGTGCCAGCAGCCCCGACCCGGACAGGGGGACGGAGACCCAGTACTTC. The encoded protein is CASSPDPDRGTETQYF.

The rearrangement joins TRBV13 to TRBJ1-5; 7 nucleotides match TRBD1. The CDR3 is 14 amino acids. V shed 5 bases and J 6 bases; nucleotides not matched to a gene: 7. The germline CDR1 and CDR2 sequences are PRHDT and FYEKMQ (reference sequence). Here the CDR3 reads CASSRRQGGQPQHF. The CDR3 DNA reads TGTGCCAGCAGCCGAAGACAGGGAGGTCAGCCCCAGCATTTT.

On this clone: Distinct nucleotide sequences in the sample also encode this CDR3. J is TRBJ1-6 and V is TRBV27, with 9 bases aligning to TRBD1. Trimming cost V 5 bases and J 7 bases; bases outside gene matches: 6. This CDR3 is built from 15 residues. Germline V CDR1 and CDR2: MNHEY, SMNVEV (reference sequence). In DNA form, the CDR3 reads TGTGCCAGCAGTCGCGCGGGACAGGGCAATTCACCCCTCCACTTT. Encoded protein: CASSRAGQGNSPLHF.

This chain connects TRBV2 to TRBJ2-5; TRBD2 agrees at 12 bases. CDR3 length: 15 residues. Trimming cost V 6 bases and J 3 bases; bases outside gene matches: 5. Germline loops: CDR1 SNHLY, CDR2 FYNNEI. CDR3 amino acids: CASRPTSGGEETQYF. Here the CDR3 DNA reads TGTGCCAGCAGACCGACTAGCGGGGGCGAAGAGACCCAGTACTTC.

This chain joins TRBV6-2 or TRBV6-3 and TRBJ1-5; 8 positions match TRBD1. The ends lost 6 bases at V and 2 bases at J; junction bases unmatched: 9. This CDR3 is built from 16 residues. CDR1 MNHEY and CDR2 SVGEGT come from the germline V gene. Here the CDR3 reads CASSHQDRAGNQPQHF. In DNA, the CDR3 is TGTGCCAGCAGCCACCAGGACAGGGCCGGCAATCAGCCCCAGCATTTT.

The V call is TRBV11-3, the J call TRBJ2-1; 9 nucleotides align to TRBD1. This CDR3 region has 15 residues. J gave up 6 bases and V 5 bases, and 8 bases lay outside the gene matches. The germline V gene has CDR1 SGHNT and CDR2 YENEEA. The DNA of the CDR3 is TGTGCCAGCAGCCCGCAGGGACAGGGTGGCAATGAGCAGTTCTTC. It specifies CASSPQGQGGNEQFF.

The gene calls are TRBV19 and TRBJ2-1, with 7 positions matching TRBD1. The V gene's germline CDR1 is LNHDA and CDR2 SQIVND (reference sequence). Unmatched junction bases numbered 9, after V lost 5 bases and J lost 2 bases. The CDR3 is made up of 16 amino acids. The CDR3 region has the DNA TGTGCCAGTAGTTCCCTAGGACAGGCCACCTACAATGAGCAGTTCTTC. Translated: CASSSLGQATYNEQFF.

This chain joins TRBV28 and TRBJ1-5, with 8 bases fitting TRBD1. V trimming: 6 bases; J trimming: 6 bases; junction bases outside the gene matches: 7. The germline V gene has CDR1 MDHEN and CDR2 SYDVKM. This CDR3 is built from 14 residues. CDR3 sequence (DNA): TGTGCCAGCAGGGACAGGGAAAGGGTTCAGCCCCAGCATTTT. Its protein is CASRDRERVQPQHF.

The V call is TRBV28, the J call TRBJ1-2; 9 bases align to TRBD1. This CDR3 spans 15 amino acids. J was trimmed by 4 bases and V by 5 bases; bases with no gene match: 8. The germline gives CDR1 MDHEN, CDR2 SYDVKM. The CDR3 sequence is CASSPPDRGGYGYTF. In DNA form, the CDR3 reads TGTGCCAGCAGTCCGCCGGACAGGGGAGGCTATGGCTACACCTTC.

The chain carries TRBV5-1 and TRBJ1-1; 7 positions match TRBD1. The germline V gene has CDR1 SGHRS and CDR2 YFSETQ. The length of the CDR3 is 17 residues. V shed 3 bases and J 0 bases; nucleotides not matched to a gene: 11. In DNA, the CDR3 is TGCGCCAGCAGCTCGTGGACAGGTGCCACCATGAACACTGAAGCTTTCTTT. Translated: CASSSWTGATMNTEAFF.

This chain connects TRBV5-1 to TRBJ1-2; 9 positions match TRBD1. Germline V gene data show CDR1 as SGHRS and CDR2 as YFSETQ. The length of the CDR3 is 14 residues. V shed 4 bases and J 3 bases; nucleotides not matched to a gene: 4. CDR3 DNA: TGCGCCAGCAGCCGGGACAGGGTTGACTATGGCTACACCTTC. It yields the protein CASSRDRVDYGYTF.

The V call is TRBV5-1, the J call TRBJ1-2; 7 nucleotides align to TRBD1. This CDR3 contains 14 residues. After removal of 3 bases from V and 2 bases from J, the junction contained 4 bases not matched to a gene. Germline CDR1 SGHRS, CDR2 YFSETQ. CDR3 nucleotides: TGCGCCAGCAGCTCGGGACAGACGAACTATGGCTACACCTTC. Translated, it gives CASSSGQTNYGYTF.

V usage is TRBV30 and J usage is TRBJ1-5; TRBD1 matches 7 bases. The V segment lost 2 bases and the J segment 6 bases; nucleotides outside the gene matches: 4. The CDR3 sequence is 13 residues long. Germline V gene lookup returns CDR1 GTSNPN and CDR2 SVGIG (reference sequence). The CDR3 loop reads CAWSRQGIQPQHF. The CDR3 nucleotides read TGTGCCTGGAGTAGACAGGGAATTCAGCCCCAGCATTTT. Full variable domain (missing parts from reference TRBV30 and TRBJ1-5): SQTIHQWPATLVQPVGSPLSLECTVEGTSNPNLYWYRQAAGRGLQLLFYSVGIGQISSEVPQNLSASRPQDRQFILSSKKLLLSDSGFYLCAWSRQGIQPQHFGDGTRLSIL.

The rearrangement uses TRBV18 and TRBJ1-1, with a tentative D call TRBD1 (5 bases). Germline V lookup: CDR1 KGHSH, CDR2 LQKENI. V was pared by 6 bases and J by 0 bases, with 11 bases between. CDR3 length equals 14 residues. In DNA form, the CDR3 reads TGTGCCAGCTCCCCGGACATACTGAACACTGAAGCTTTCTTT. It specifies CASSPDILNTEAFF. The full variable domain, in which reference TRBV18 and TRBJ1-1 provide the parts outside the CDR3, is NAGVMQNPRHLVRRRGQEARLRCSPMKGHSHVYWYRQLPEEGLKFMVYLQKENIIDESGMPKERFSAEFPKEGPSILRIQQVVRGDSAAYFCASSPDILNTEAFFGQGTRLTVV.

The chain carries TRBV29-1 and TRBJ2-3, with a possible D match to TRBD2 (7 bases). The CDR3 contains 15 residues. Germline V gene data show CDR1 as SQVTM and CDR2 as ANQGSEA. With 6 bases removed from V and 3 bases from J, the gap between germline ends came to 19 bases. In DNA form, the CDR3 reads TGCAGCGTCACCCCGCGGGGGCAAAATACAGATACGCAGTATTTT. It encodes CSVTPRGQNTDTQYF.

This chain links TRBV18 with TRBJ1-2; 7 bases agree with TRBD1. V lost 3 bases, J lost 7 bases, and 5 bases stayed unmatched. From germline, CDR1 is KGHSH and CDR2 LQKENI. The CDR3 loop spans 13 amino acids. The CDR3 is CASSPDRVLGYTF. The CDR3 DNA reads as TGTGCCAGCTCACCCGACAGGGTCCTTGGCTACACCTTC.

The gene calls are TRBV6-5 and TRBJ1-3; the D gene is possibly TRBD1 (6 bases). The CDR3 is 15 amino acids. Germline V gives CDR1 MNHEY, CDR2 SVGAGI. Deletions cut 6 bases from V and 1 base from J, with 13 bases between. CDR3 DNA: TGTGCCAGCAGCCGCGACAGGAGTTCTGGAAACACCATATATTTT. Protein product: CASSRDRSSGNTIYF.

The V and J genes are TRBV6-5 and TRBJ1-5; 10 bases are a match to TRBD1. Germline trimming cut 5 bases from V and 5 bases from J; bases unmatched to any gene: 6. CDR3 length equals 15 residues. Germline V gene data show CDR1 as MNHEY and CDR2 as SVGAGI. CDR3 sequence reads: CASSPDRGAYQPQHF. The CDR3 coding sequence is TGTGCCAGCAGTCCGGACAGGGGGGCTTATCAGCCCCAGCATTTT.

This chain uses TRBV4-3 with TRBJ2-1; the match to TRBD2 covers 8 bases. Germline CDR1 LGHNA, CDR2 YSLEER. The CDR3 consists of 18 residues. The ends lost 0 bases at V and 1 base at J; junction bases unmatched: 8. The CDR3 spells CASSQEPGGLSSYNEQFF. In DNA form, the CDR3 reads TGCGCCAGCAGCCAAGAACCGGGGGGGCTGTCATCCTACAATGAGCAGTTCTTC.